The 25 T cell receptor beta chains in this list originate from one sample, sequenced in a study of cytomegalovirus exposure and HLA in healthy donors. A multiplex PCR was run with 60 Vbeta primers and 13 Jbeta primers. Clones were read by immunoSEQ multiplex PCR, and TCRdb kept only the in-frame ones, dropping some. The sample carries 100,000 to 150,000 clones, approximately 83% recorded once. Sequencing input: PBMCs. Receptors were obtained from a girl aged 2-10 years in good health and CMV-seronegative.

This chain links TRBV7-2 with TRBJ1-2; D is unclear. V lost 7 bases and J lost 7, with 16 bases in between. CDR1 is SGHTA, CDR2 FQGNSA, per germline. The CDR3 has 13 residues. Here the CDR3 reads CASTLGPQGGYTF. The CDR3 DNA follows: TGTGCCAGCACCCTGGGCCCCCAAGGTGGCTACACCTTC.

The chain couples TRBV27 to TRBJ1-1, with D maybe TRBD1 (6 bases). Germline lookup yields CDR1 MNHEY and CDR2 SMNVEV (reference sequence). V lost 5 bases and J lost 5, with 9 bases in between. The CDR3 is 12 amino acids. CDR3 protein: CASSETGTEAFF. The CDR3 nucleotides are TGTGCCAGCAGTGAAACAGGGACTGAAGCTTTCTTT.

The chain employs TRBV4-3 and TRBJ1-5; 11 bases align to TRBD1. The trim removed 4 bases at V and 4 bases at J, leaving 6 bases unmatched. The germline V gene has CDR1 LGHNA and CDR2 YSLEER. This CDR3 spans 16 amino acids. The CDR3 DNA is TGCGCCAGCAGCCGGGACAGGGGGAGGTCAAATCAGCCCCAGCATTTT. It is translated as CASSRDRGRSNQPQHF.

This chain uses TRBV9 with TRBJ2-3; weak D call: TRBD1 (6 bases). The V gene's germline CDR1 is SGDLS and CDR2 YYNGEE. The CDR3 totals 13 residues. V was trimmed by 0 bases and J by 5 bases, leaving 7 bases between them. CDR3 residues: CASSVADRDTQYF. The CDR3 region has the DNA TGTGCCAGCAGCGTAGCGGACAGAGATACGCAGTATTTT.

There are a few counts of this clone. This rearrangement joins TRBV18 to TRBJ1-5; D is undetermined. V was cut by 0 bases and J by 4 bases, with 13 bases left in between. The CDR3 runs 16 residues. The germline CDR1 and CDR2 sequences are KGHSH and LQKENI. This CDR3 is CASSPPSARGNQPQHF. The DNA for the CDR3 is TGTGCCAGCTCACCACCCTCTGCCCGGGGTAATCAGCCCCAGCATTTT.

The genes are TRBV5-1 and TRBJ1-1; 8 bases are a match to TRBD1. Per the germline V gene, CDR1 is SGHRS and CDR2 is YFSETQ. CDR3 size: 14 residues. After removal of 5 bases from V and 1 base from J, the junction contained 4 bases not matched to a gene. CDR3 sequence (DNA): TGCGCCAGCAGGGCCGGGACAGGGAACACTGAAGCTTTCTTT. As protein: CASRAGTGNTEAFF.

The chain is built from TRBV5-1 and TRBJ2-3, with D perhaps matching TRBD2 (6 bases). The CDR3 is made up of 15 amino acids. The germline V gene encodes CDR1 SGHRS and CDR2 YFSETQ. Trimming removed 1 base from V and 2 bases from J, with 11 bases in between. The CDR3 DNA is TGCGCCAGCAGCTTGTCGGGGGAAGCCACAGATACGCAGTATTTT. Translating gives CASSLSGEATDTQYF.

The rearrangement uses TRBV9 and TRBJ2-2; tentative D call: TRBD2 (5 bases). V was clipped by 3 bases and J by 3 bases, with 9 bases between them. The germline V gene encodes CDR1 SGDLS and CDR2 YYNGEE. This CDR3 contains 14 residues. The CDR3 spells CASSGPGYTGELFF. The CDR3 nucleotides read TGTGCCAGCAGCGGGCCGGGGTACACCGGGGAGCTGTTTTTT.

The chain links TRBV6-4 to TRBJ1-2; 7 bases line up with TRBD1. Germline CDR1 is MRHNA and CDR2 is SNTAGT. The length of the CDR3 is 15 residues. Germline trimming cut 5 bases from V and 2 bases from J; bases unmatched to any gene: 8. This CDR3 is CASSQTPGQNYGYTF. CDR3 DNA sequence: TGTGCCAGCAGTCAAACCCCGGGACAGAACTATGGCTACACCTTC.

The chain employs TRBV5-5 and TRBJ1-1; D possibly corresponds to TRBD1 (6 bases). The CDR3 spans 16 residues. Germline assignment: CDR1 SGHKS and CDR2 YYEKEE (reference sequence). Trimming pared 3 bases from V and 0 bases from J, leaving 15 bases between. The chain's CDR3 is CASSYAQGGVNTEAFF. The CDR3 DNA reads as TGTGCCAGCAGCTACGCACAGGGAGGGGTGAACACTGAAGCTTTCTTT. Full variable domain (remainder filled in from reference TRBV5-5 and TRBJ1-1): DAGVTQSPTHLIKTRGQQVTLRCSPISGHKSVSWYQQVLGQGPQFIFQYYEKEERGRGNFPDRFSARQFPNYSSELNVNALLLGDSALYLCASSYAQGGVNTEAFFGQGTRLTVV.

DNA for the CDR3: TGTGCCAGCAGCTTAGTTCAAGGGGCTCAGTACTTC. Amino acid sequence: CASSLVQGAQYF. The genes are TRBV7-2 and TRBJ2-7; possibly TRBD1 for D (5 bases). CDR3 size: 12 residues. The germline V and J ends were trimmed by 1 base and 10 bases, with 11 bases remaining between them. Germline CDR1 is SGHTA and CDR2 is FQGNSA.

The rearrangement links TRBV5-1 to TRBJ1-1; TRBD1 agrees at 7 bases. The germline V gene has CDR1 SGHRS and CDR2 YFSETQ. The CDR3 consists of 20 residues. After removal of 1 base from V and 1 base from J, the junction contained 19 bases not matched to a gene. CDR3 nucleotides: TGCGCCAGCAGCTTGAAAAGGGGGCCGAAAATTTCTTACCCGAACACTGAAGCTTTCTTT. Translation: CASSLKRGPKISYPNTEAFF.

V is TRBV28 and J is TRBJ1-2, with a possible D match to TRBD1 (6 bases). Germline CDR1 reads MDHEN; CDR2 reads SYDVKM. V lost 6 bases and J lost 4, with 15 bases in between. This CDR3 contains 14 residues. The CDR3 sequence: CASSETGTLYGYTF. CDR3 sequence (DNA): TGTGCCAGCAGCGAGACCGGGACACTCTATGGCTACACCTTC.

The DNA for the CDR3 is TGTGCCAGCAGCGTAGGGCTGGGGCTGGACACTGAAGCTTTCTTT. It specifies CASSVGLGLDTEAFF. V is TRBV9 and J is TRBJ1-1; perhaps TRBD1 as D (5 bases). V gave up 0 bases and J gave up 3 bases, with 12 bases separating them. This CDR3 contains 15 residues. Per germline, CDR1 SGDLS and CDR2 YYNGEE. The variable domain in full, with the rest retrieved from reference TRBV9 and TRBJ1-1, is DSGVTQTPKHLITATGQRVTLRCSPRSGDLSVYWYQQSLDQGLQFLIQYYNGEERAKGNILERFSAQQFPDLHSELNLSSLELGDSALYFCASSVGLGLDTEAFFGQGTRLTVV.

The chain carries TRBV6-1 and TRBJ2-7; 9 bases line up with TRBD2. Trimming removed 4 bases from V and 6 bases from J; junction bases left unmatched: 7. In germline, CDR1 is MNHNS, CDR2 SASEGT. This CDR3 has 14 amino acids. The CDR3 coding sequence is TGTGCCAGCAGTGTTGGCGGGGGGGCGACCGAGCAGTACTTC. It translates to CASSVGGGATEQYF.

The chain uses TRBV5-6 and TRBJ1-5; perhaps TRBD1 as D (5 bases). The CDR3 has 13 residues. Trimming took 4 bases from V and 4 from J, leaving 9 bases between them. Looked up from germline, CDR1 is SGHDT and CDR2 is YYEEEE. CDR3 in amino acids: CASSPGPNQPQHF. The DNA for the CDR3 is TGTGCCAGCAGCCCAGGGCCGAATCAGCCCCAGCATTTT.

The rearrangement links TRBV19 to TRBJ1-4; D gene uncertain. CDR1 LNHDA and CDR2 SQIVND come from the germline V gene (reference sequence). Trimming took off 7 bases at V and 0 bases at J, with 9 bases between the two ends. There are 14 residues in the CDR3. The CDR3 nucleotides read TGTGCCAGTAACTCCCGAGCAACTAATGAAAAACTGTTTTTT. Protein: CASNSRATNEKLFF.

This chain joins TRBV4-2 and TRBJ1-2, with a possible D match to TRBD1 (6 bases). The CDR3 is 14 amino acids. V shed 4 bases and J shed 6 bases, with 15 bases lying between them. CDR1 LGHNA and CDR2 YNFKEQ come from the germline V gene. For the CDR3, the DNA is TGTGCCAGCAGCCCGGGGGGCAGGGCGGATGGCTACACCTTC. Protein: CASSPGGRADGYTF.

Note on this clone: The missing conserved phenylalanine or tryptophan at the end of this CDR3 makes a read error likely. This chain uses TRBV10-1 with TRBJ1-1, with D hard to call. CDR1 and CDR2 (germline): WNHNN, SYGVQD (reference sequence). Deletions cut 7 bases from V and 1 base from J, with 13 bases between. The CDR3 contains 14 residues. The CDR3, as DNA: TGCGCCAGCATCGCCCGGGGAAAGAACACTGAAGCTTTCGTT. Translated, it gives CASIARGKNTEAFV.

The rearrangement uses TRBV7-9 and TRBJ2-7; tentatively, D is TRBD1 (6 bases). Germline CDR1 is SEHNR and CDR2 is FQNEAQ (reference sequence). The CDR3 is made up of 14 amino acids. V dropped 1 base and J dropped 5 bases, with 12 bases sitting between them. CDR3 sequence (DNA): TGTGCCAGCAGCTTAGGCAGGGGAGTGAACGAGCAGTACTTC. Its translation: CASSLGRGVNEQYF.

This chain links TRBV11-2 with TRBJ1-1; D possibly corresponds to TRBD1 (5 bases). The CDR3 length is 15 residues. V shed 5 bases and J shed 4 bases, with 17 bases lying between them. In germline, CDR1 is SGHAT, CDR2 FQNNGV. CDR3: CASSPAGVGGTEAFF. The CDR3 coding sequence is TGTGCCAGCAGCCCTGCCGGGGTCGGGGGCACTGAAGCTTTCTTT.

V and J are TRBV25-1 and TRBJ2-1; 8 bases fit TRBD2. This CDR3 has 16 residues. V trimming: 2 bases; J trimming: 8 bases; junction bases outside the gene matches: 11. Germline V gene sequence: CDR1 MGHDK, CDR2 SYGVNS. The CDR3 loop reads CASSEPPSGRADEQFF. The DNA of the CDR3 is TGTGCCAGCAGTGAACCCCCCAGCGGGAGAGCCGATGAGCAGTTCTTC.

The rearrangement uses TRBV2 and TRBJ1-1; 9 nucleotides match TRBD1. In germline, CDR1 is SNHLY, CDR2 FYNNEI. The CDR3 covers 14 residues. J gave up 6 bases and V 3 bases, and 5 bases lay outside the gene matches. CDR3 nucleotides: TGTGCCAGCAGTGATTACAGGGGGCAGGCTGAAGCTTTCTTT. It translates to CASSDYRGQAEAFF.

This CDR3 is CASSLVERETHEQFF. The DNA of the CDR3 is TGCGCCAGCAGCTTGGTCGAGCGGGAGACCCATGAGCAGTTCTTC. The chain combines TRBV5-1 with TRBJ2-1; 8 bases map to TRBD2. CDR1 and CDR2 (germline): SGHRS, YFSETQ. Trimming removed 0 bases from V and 8 bases from J; junction bases left unmatched: 7. This CDR3 is built from 15 residues.

The chain combines TRBV6-5 with TRBJ2-3; 9 bases are a match to TRBD1. The V and J ends lost 6 bases and 2 bases, in that order; junction bases with no gene match: 6. The length of the CDR3 is 15 residues. The germline CDR1 and CDR2 sequences are MNHEY and SVGAGI. The CDR3 is CASRGQGPLTDTQYF. DNA of the CDR3: TGTGCCAGCAGGGGACAGGGCCCCCTCACAGATACGCAGTATTTT.